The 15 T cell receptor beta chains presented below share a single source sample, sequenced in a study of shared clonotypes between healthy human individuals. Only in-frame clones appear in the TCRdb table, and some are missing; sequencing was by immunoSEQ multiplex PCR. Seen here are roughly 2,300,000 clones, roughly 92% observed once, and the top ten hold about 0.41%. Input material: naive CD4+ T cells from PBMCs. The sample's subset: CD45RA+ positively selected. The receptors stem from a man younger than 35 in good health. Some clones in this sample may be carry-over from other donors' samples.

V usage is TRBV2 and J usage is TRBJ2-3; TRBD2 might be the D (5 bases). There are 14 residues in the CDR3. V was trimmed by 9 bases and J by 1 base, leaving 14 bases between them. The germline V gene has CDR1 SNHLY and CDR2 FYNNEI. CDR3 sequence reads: CASNPSEGTDTQYF. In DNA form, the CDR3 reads TGTGCCAGTAATCCATCGGAGGGCACAGATACGCAGTATTTT.

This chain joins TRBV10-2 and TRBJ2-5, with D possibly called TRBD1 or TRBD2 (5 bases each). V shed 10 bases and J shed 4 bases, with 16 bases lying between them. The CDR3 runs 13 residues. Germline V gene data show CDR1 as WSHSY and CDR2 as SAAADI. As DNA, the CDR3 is TGCGCCAACCCTAGCATCACAGGAGAGACCCAGTACTTC. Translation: CANPSITGETQYF.

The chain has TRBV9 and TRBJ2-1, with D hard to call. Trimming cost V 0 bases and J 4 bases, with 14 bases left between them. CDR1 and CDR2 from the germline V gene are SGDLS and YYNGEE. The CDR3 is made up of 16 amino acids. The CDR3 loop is CASSVVGFSHYNEQFF. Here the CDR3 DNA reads TGTGCCAGCAGCGTAGTCGGGTTTAGTCATTACAATGAGCAGTTCTTC.

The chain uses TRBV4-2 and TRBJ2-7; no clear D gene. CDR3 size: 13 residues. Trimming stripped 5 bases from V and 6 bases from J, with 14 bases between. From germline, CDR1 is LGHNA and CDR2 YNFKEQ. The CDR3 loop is CASSAAVGVEQYF. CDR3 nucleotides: TGTGCCAGCAGCGCCGCAGTTGGGGTCGAGCAGTACTTC.

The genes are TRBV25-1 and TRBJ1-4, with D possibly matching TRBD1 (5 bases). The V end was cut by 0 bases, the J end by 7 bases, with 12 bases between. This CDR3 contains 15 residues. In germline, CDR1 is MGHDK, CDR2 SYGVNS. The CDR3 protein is CASSEYPPGTEKLFF. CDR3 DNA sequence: TGTGCCAGCAGTGAATATCCCCCGGGGACTGAAAAACTGTTTTTT.

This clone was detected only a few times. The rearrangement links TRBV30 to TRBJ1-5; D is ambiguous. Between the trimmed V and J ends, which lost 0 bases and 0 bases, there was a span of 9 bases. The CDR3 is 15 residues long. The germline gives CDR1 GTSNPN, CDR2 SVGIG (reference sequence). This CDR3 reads CAWSVSGTSNQPQHF. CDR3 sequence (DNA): TGTGCCTGGAGTGTATCGGGAACTAGCAATCAGCCCCAGCATTTT.

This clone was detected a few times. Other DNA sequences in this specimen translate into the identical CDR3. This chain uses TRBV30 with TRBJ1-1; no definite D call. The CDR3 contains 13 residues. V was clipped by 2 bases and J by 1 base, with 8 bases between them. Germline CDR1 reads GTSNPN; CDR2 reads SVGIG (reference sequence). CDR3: CAWSRQQNTEAFF. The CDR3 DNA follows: TGTGCCTGGAGTCGGCAGCAGAACACTGAAGCTTTCTTT.

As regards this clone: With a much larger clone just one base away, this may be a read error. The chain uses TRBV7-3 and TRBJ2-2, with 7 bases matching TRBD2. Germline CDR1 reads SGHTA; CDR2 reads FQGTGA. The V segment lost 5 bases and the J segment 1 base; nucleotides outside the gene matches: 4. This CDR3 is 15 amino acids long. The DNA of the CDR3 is TGTGCCAGCAGCGGGGCTAGCGGGAACACCGGGGAGCTGTTTTTT. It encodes CASSGASGNTGELFF. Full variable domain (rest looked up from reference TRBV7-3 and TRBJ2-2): GAGVSQTPSNKVTEKGKYVELRCDPISGHTALYWYRQSLGQGPEFLIYFQGTGAADDSGLPNDRFFAVRPEGSVSTLKIQRTERGDSAVYLCASSGASGNTGELFFGEGSRLTVL.

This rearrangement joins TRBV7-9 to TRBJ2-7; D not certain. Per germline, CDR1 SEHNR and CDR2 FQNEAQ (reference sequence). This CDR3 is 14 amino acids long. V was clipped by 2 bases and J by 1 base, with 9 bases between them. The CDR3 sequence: CASSLLQHSYEQYF. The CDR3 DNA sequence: TGTGCCAGCAGCTTATTGCAACATTCCTACGAGCAGTACTTC.

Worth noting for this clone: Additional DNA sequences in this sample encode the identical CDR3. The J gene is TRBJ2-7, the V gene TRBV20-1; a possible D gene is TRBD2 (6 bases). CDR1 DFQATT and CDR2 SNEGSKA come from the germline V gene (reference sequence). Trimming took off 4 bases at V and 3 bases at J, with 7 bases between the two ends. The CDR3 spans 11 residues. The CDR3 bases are TGCAGTGCTAAGGGAGGCTACGAGCAGTACTTC. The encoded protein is CSAKGGYEQYF.

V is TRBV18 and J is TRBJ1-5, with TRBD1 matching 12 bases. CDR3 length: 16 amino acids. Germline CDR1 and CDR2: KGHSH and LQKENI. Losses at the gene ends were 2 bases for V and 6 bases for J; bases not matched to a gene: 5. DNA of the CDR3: TGTGCCAGCTCACCAGGGGGACAGGGGGCCTTTCAGCCCCAGCATTTT. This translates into CASSPGGQGAFQPQHF.

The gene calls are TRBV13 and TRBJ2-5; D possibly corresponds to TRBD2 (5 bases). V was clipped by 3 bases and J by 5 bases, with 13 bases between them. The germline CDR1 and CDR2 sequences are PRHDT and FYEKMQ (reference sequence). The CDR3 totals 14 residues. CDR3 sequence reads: CASSFAGVGETQYF. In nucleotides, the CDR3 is TGTGCCAGCAGCTTCGCCGGGGTTGGGGAGACCCAGTACTTC.

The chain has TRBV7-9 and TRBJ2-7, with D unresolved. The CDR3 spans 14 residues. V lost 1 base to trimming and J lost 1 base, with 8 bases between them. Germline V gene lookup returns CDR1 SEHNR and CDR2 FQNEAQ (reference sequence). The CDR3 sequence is CASSLVLRSYEQYF. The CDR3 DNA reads TGTGCCAGCAGCTTAGTTCTCAGATCCTACGAGCAGTACTTC.

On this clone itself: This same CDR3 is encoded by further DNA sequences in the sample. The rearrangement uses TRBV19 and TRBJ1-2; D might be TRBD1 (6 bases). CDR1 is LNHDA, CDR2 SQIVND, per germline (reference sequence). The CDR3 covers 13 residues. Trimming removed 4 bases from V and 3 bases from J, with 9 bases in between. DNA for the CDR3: TGTGCCAGTAGTAAGACAGGAGACTATGGCTACACCTTC. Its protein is CASSKTGDYGYTF.

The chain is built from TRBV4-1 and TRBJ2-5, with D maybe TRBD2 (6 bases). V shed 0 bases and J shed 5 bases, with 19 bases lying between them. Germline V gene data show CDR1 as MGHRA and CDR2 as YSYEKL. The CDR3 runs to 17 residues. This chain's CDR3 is CASSQDFQRRGIETQYF. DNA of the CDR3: TGCGCCAGCAGCCAAGATTTCCAGCGGAGGGGTATCGAGACCCAGTACTTC.